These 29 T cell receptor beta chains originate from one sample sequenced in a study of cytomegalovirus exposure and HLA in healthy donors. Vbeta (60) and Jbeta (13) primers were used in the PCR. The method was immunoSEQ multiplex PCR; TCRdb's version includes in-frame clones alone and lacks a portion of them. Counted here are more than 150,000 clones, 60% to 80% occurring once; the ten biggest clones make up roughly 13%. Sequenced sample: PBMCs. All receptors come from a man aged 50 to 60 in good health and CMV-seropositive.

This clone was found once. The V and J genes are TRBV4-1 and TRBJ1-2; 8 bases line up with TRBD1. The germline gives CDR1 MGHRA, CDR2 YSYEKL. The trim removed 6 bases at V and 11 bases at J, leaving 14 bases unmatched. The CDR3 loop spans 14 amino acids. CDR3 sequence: CASRLSPRDRPYTF. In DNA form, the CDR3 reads TGCGCCAGCAGGTTATCACCCCGGGACAGGCCTTACACCTTC.

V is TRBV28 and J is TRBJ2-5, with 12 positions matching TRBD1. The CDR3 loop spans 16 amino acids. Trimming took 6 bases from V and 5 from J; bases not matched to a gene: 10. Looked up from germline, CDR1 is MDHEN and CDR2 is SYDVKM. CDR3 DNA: TGTGCCAGCAGCGCGGTGGGGACAGGGGGCTCGGAGACCCAGTACTTC. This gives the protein CASSAVGTGGSETQYF.

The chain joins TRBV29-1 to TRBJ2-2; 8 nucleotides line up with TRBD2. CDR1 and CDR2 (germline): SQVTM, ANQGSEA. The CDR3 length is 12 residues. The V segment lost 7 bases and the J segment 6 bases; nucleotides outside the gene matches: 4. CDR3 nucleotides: TGCAGCGCCGCGGGGGGTTCCGGGGAGCTGTTTTTT. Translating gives CSAAGGSGELFF.

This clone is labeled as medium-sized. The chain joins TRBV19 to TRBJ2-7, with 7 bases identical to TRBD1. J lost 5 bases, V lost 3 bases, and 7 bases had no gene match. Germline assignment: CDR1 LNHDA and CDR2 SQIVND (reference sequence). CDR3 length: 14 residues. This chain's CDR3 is CASSMTGNADEQYF. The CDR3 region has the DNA TGTGCCAGTAGTATGACAGGGAACGCGGACGAGCAGTACTTC.

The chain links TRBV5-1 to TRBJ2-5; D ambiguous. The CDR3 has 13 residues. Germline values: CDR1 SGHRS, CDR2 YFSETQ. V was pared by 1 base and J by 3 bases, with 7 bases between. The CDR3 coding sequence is TGCGCCAGCAGCTTGTTTACAGAAGAGACCCAGTACTTC. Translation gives CASSLFTEETQYF.

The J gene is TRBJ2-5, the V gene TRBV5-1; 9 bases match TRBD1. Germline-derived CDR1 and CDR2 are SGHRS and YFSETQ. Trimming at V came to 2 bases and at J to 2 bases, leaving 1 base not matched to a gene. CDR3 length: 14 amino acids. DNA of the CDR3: TGCGCCAGCAGCTTAGACAGGGGGCAAGAGACCCAGTACTTC. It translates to CASSLDRGQETQYF.

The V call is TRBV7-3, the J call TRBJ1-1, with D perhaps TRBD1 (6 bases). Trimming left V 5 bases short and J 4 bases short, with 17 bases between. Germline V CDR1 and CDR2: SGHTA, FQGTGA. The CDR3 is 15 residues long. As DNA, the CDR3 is TGTGCCAGCAGCCCCACAACAGGGTCCGGCACTGAAGCTTTCTTT. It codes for CASSPTTGSGTEAFF. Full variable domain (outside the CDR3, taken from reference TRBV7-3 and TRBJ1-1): GAGVSQTPSNKVTEKGKYVELRCDPISGHTALYWYRQSLGQGPEFLIYFQGTGAADDSGLPNDRFFAVRPEGSVSTLKIQRTERGDSAVYLCASSPTTGSGTEAFFGQGTRLTVV.

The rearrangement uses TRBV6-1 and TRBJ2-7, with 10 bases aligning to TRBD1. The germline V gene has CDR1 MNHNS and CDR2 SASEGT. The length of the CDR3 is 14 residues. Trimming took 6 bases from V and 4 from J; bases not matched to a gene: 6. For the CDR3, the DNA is TGTGCCAGCAGAGACAGGGGGCCGGATTACGAGCAGTACTTC. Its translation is CASRDRGPDYEQYF.

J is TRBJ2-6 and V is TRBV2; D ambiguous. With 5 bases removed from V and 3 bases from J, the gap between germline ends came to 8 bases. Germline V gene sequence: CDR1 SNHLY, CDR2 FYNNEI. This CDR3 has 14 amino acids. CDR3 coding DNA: TGTGCCAGCAGTCGAGGTGGTGGGGCCAACGTCCTGACTTTC. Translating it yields CASSRGGGANVLTF. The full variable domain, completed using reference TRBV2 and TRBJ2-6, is EPEVTQTPSHQVTQMGQEVILRCVPISNHLYFYWYRQILGQKVEFLVSFYNNEISEKSEIFDDQFSVERPDGSNFTLKIRSTKLEDSAMYFCASSRGGGANVLTFGAGSRLTVL.

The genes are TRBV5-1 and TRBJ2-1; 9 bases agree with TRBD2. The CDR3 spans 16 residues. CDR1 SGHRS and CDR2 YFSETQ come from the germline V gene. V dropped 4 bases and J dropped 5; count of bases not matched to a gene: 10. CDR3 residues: CASSDREAGGNNEQFF. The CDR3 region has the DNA TGCGCCAGCAGCGACAGGGAGGCGGGGGGGAACAATGAGCAGTTCTTC.

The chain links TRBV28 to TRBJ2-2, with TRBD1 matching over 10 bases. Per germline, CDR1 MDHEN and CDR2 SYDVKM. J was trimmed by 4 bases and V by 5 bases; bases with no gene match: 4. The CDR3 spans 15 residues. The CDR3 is CASSRQGAVTGELFF. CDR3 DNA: TGTGCCAGCAGTAGACAGGGGGCGGTCACCGGGGAGCTGTTTTTT.

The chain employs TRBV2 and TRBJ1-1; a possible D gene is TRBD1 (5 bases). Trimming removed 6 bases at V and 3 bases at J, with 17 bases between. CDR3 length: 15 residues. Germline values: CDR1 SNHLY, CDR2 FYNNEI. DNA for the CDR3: TGTGCCAGCAGCGCCAGACAGAGCAGCCACACTGAAGCTTTCTTT. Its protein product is CASSARQSSHTEAFF.

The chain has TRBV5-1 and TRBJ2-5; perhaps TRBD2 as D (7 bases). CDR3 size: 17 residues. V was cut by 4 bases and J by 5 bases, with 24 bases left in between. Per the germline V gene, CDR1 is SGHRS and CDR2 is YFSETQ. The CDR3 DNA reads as TGCGCCAGCAGCCGACAAGGGGAGGGGGGGCCGATTGAGACCCAGTACTTC. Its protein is CASSRQGEGGPIETQYF. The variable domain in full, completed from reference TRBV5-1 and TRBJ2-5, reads KAGVTQTPRYLIKTRGQQVTLSCSPISGHRSVSWYQQTPGQGLQFLFEYFSETQRNKGNFPGRFSGRQFSNSRSEMNVSTLELGDSALYLCASSRQGEGGPIETQYFGPGTRLLVL.

In DNA, the CDR3 is TGTGCCAGCAGAGGCGGGGAGACCCAGTACTTC. This encodes CASRGGETQYF. The J gene is TRBJ2-5, the V gene TRBV7-9; possible D gene TRBD2, 5 bases. V dropped 6 bases and J dropped 5 bases, with 7 bases sitting between them. CDR3 size: 11 residues. The germline gives CDR1 SEHNR, CDR2 FQNEAQ (reference sequence).

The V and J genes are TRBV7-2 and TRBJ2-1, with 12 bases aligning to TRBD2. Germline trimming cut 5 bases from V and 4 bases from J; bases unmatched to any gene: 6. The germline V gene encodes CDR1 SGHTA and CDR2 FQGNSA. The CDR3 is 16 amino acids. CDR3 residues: CASSPRTSGNYNEQFF. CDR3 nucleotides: TGTGCCAGCAGCCCCCGGACTAGCGGGAATTACAATGAGCAGTTCTTC.

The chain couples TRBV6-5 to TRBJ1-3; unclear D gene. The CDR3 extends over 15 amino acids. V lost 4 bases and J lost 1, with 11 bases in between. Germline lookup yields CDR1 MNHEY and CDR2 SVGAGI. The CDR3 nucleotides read TGTGCCAGCAGTTTTGCCTCAGGATCTGGAAACACCATATATTTT. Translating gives CASSFASGSGNTIYF.

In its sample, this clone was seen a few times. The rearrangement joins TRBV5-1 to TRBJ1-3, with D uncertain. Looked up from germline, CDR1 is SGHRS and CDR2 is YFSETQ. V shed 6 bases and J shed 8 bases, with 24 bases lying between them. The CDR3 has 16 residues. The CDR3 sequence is CASTEYSPTLGDTIYF. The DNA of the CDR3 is TGCGCCAGCACAGAATACTCGCCTACCCTCGGGGACACCATATATTTT.

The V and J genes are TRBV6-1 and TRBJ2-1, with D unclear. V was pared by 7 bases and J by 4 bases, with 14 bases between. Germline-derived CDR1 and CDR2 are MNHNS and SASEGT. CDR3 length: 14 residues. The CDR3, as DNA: TGTGCCAGCAAGAGCCCGTCCATTTACAATGAGCAGTTCTTC. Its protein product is CASKSPSIYNEQFF.

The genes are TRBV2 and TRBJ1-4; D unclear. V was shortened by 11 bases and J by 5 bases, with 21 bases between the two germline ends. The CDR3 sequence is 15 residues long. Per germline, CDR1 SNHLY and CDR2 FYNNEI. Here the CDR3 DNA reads TGTGCCGGCGGGTCGGGGAGCTCGGCGAATGAAAAACTGTTTTTT. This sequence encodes CAGGSGSSANEKLFF.

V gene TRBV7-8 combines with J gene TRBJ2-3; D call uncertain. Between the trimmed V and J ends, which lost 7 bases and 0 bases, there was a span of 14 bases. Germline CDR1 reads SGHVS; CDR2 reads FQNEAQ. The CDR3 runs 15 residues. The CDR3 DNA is TGTGCCAGCACCGGGTCCGAATTTAGCACAGATACGCAGTATTTT. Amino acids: CASTGSEFSTDTQYF.

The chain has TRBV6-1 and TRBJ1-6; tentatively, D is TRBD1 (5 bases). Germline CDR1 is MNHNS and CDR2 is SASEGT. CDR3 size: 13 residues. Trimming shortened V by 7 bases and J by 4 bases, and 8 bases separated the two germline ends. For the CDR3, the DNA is TGTGCCAGCAAAGACAGTTATAATTCACCCCTCCACTTT. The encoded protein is CASKDSYNSPLHF.

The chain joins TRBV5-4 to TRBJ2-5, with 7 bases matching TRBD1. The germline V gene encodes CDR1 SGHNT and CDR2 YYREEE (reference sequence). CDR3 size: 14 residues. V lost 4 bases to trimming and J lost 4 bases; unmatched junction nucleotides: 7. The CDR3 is CASSSGDRAETQYF. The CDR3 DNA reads TGTGCCAGCAGCAGCGGCGACAGGGCAGAGACCCAGTACTTC.

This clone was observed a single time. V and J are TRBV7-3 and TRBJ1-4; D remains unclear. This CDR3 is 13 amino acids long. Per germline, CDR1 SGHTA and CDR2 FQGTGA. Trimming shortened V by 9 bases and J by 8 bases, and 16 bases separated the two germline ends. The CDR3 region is CASRPNLQEKLFF. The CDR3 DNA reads TGTGCCAGTCGTCCTAATTTACAGGAAAAACTGTTTTTT.

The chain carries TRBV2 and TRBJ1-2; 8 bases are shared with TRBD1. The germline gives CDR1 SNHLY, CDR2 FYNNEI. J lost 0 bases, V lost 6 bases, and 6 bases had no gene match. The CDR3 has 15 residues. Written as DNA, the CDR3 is TGTGCCAGCAGCGGACAGGGCCCTACTAACTATGGCTACACCTTC. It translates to CASSGQGPTNYGYTF.

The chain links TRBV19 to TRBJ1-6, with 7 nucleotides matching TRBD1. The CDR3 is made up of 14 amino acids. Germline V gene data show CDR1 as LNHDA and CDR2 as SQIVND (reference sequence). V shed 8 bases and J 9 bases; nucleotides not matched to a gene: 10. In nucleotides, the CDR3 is TGTGCCAGTTCGAACAGGGGTGGGGGTTCACCCCTCCACTTT. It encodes CASSNRGGGSPLHF.

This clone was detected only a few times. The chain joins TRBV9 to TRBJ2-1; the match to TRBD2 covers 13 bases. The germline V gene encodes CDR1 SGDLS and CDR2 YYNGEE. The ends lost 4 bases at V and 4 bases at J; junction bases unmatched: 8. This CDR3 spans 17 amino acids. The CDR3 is CASSFPTSGGIYNEQFF. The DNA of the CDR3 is TGTGCCAGCAGCTTCCCGACTAGCGGGGGGATTTACAATGAGCAGTTCTTC.

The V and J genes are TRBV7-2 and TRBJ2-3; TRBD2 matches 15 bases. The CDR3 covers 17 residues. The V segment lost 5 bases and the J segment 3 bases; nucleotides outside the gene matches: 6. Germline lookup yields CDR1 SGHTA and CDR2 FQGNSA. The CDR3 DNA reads TGTGCCAGCAGCCCTCCGGGACTAGCGGGGGGTACAGATACGCAGTATTTT. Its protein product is CASSPPGLAGGTDTQYF. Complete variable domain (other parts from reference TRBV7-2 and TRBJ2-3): GAGVSQSPSNKVTEKGKDVELRCDPISGHTALYWYRQSLGQGLEFLIYFQGNSAPDKSGLPSDRFSAERTGGSVSTLTIQRTQQEDSAVYLCASSPPGLAGGTDTQYFGPGTRLTVL.

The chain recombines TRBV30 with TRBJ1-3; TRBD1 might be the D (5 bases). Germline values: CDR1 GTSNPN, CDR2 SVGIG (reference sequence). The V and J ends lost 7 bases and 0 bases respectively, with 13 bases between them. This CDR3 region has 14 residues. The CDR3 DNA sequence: TGTGCCTTGACAGTTAACCGCTCTGGAAACACCATATATTTT. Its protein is CALTVNRSGNTIYF. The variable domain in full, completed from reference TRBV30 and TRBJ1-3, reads SQTIHQWPATLVQPVGSPLSLECTVEGTSNPNLYWYRQAAGRGLQLLFYSVGIGQISSEVPQNLSASRPQDRQFILSSKKLLLSDSGFYLCALTVNRSGNTIYFGEGSWLTVV.

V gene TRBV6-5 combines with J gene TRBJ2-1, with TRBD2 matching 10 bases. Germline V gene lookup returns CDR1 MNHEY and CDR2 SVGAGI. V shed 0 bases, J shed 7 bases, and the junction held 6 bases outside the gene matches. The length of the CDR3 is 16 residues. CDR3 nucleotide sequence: TGTGCCAGCAGTTACTCTAGGACTAGCGGTGGGAATGAGCAGTTCTTC. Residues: CASSYSRTSGGNEQFF.